The next 20 T cell receptor beta chains were all read from a single sample in a study of post-analysis software for immune sequencing data. Built from TCR beta cDNA, the libraries had unique molecular identifiers in them. TCRdb re-derived calls from the PCR reads in MiXCR, one entry per CDR3 protein. This sample has roughly 800,000 distinct CDR3 sequences, with roughly 50% found just once. These receptors' antigens are unknown. General study results and limits: About five TRBV segments appeared more often in patients than in controls, and TRBV5-6, TRBV5-1 and TRBV20-1 were among these.

Sequenced input: blood. The receptors come from a girl aged 10 to 17 with multiple sclerosis.

This chain uses TRBV29-1 with TRBJ1-2; 8 bases are shared with TRBD1. This CDR3 has 14 residues. V was clipped by 0 bases and J by 5 bases; unmatched bases: 5. The germline gives CDR1 SQVTM, CDR2 ANQGSEA. CDR3 nucleotides: TGCAGCGTTGAAGAGGACAGGGTCTTTTATGGCTACACCTTC. This sequence encodes CSVEEDRVFYGYTF.

The gene calls are TRBV28 and TRBJ2-3; TRBD2 might be the D (5 bases). The CDR3 contains 14 residues. Trimming removed 1 base at V and 4 bases at J, with 9 bases between. CDR1 and CDR2 (germline): MDHEN, SYDVKM. The CDR3: CASSLYEGPDTQYF. CDR3 DNA sequence: TGTGCCAGCAGTTTATACGAGGGCCCAGATACGCAGTATTTT.

This clonotype was counted only a few times. V is TRBV5-1 and J is TRBJ2-7; D uncertain. This CDR3 contains 13 residues. V was cut by 7 bases and J by 0 bases, with 11 bases left in between. CDR1 and CDR2 from the germline V gene are SGHRS and YFSETQ. CDR3 nucleotide sequence: TGCGCCAGCTCCGAGTTTAGCTCCTACGAGCAGTACTTC. Translation: CASSEFSSYEQYF.

This clonotype has a handful of counts. The rearrangement uses TRBV29-1 and TRBJ1-2; 9 bases map to TRBD1. V shed 6 bases and J 7 bases; nucleotides not matched to a gene: 15. This CDR3 has 15 residues. CDR1 and CDR2 (germline): SQVTM, ANQGSEA. CDR3 DNA: TGCAGCGTCCGGGGACAGGGCCCCCCCCTATCTGGCTACACCTTC. Residues: CSVRGQGPPLSGYTF.

This clonotype was seen a handful of times. The chain employs TRBV29-1 and TRBJ1-1; no clear D. The CDR3 contains 13 residues. V lost 7 bases and J 1 base, leaving 13 bases between the germline ends. The germline CDR1 and CDR2 sequences are SQVTM and ANQGSEA. The CDR3 region has the DNA TGCAGCGCTGCGGCGGGAGGGAACACTGAAGCTTTCTTT. Its translation: CSAAAGGNTEAFF. The whole variable domain, filled in from reference TRBV29-1 and TRBJ1-1, reads SAVISQKPSRDICQRGTSLTIQCQVDSQVTMMFWYRQQPGQSLTLIATANQGSEATYESGFVIDKFPISRPNLTFSTLTVSNMSPEDSSIYLCSAAAGGNTEAFFGQGTRLTVV.

The table lists this clonotype with a few counts. The DNA of the CDR3 is TGTGCCAGCAGTTACTCCTTCAGGGGAGGGACCCAGTACTTC. It yields the protein CASSYSFRGGTQYF. The chain combines TRBV6-5 with TRBJ2-5; D might be TRBD1 or TRBD2, each matching 6 bases. CDR1 is MNHEY, CDR2 SVGAGI, per germline. V lost 0 bases and J 7 bases, leaving 12 bases between the germline ends. There are 14 residues in the CDR3.

The chain joins TRBV2 to TRBJ2-7, with TRBD1 matching 7 bases. The ends lost 5 bases at V and 2 bases at J; junction bases unmatched: 6. The CDR3 is 14 residues long. Per germline, CDR1 SNHLY and CDR2 FYNNEI. CDR3 bases: TGTGCCAGCAGTCAGGACAGGCATACCTACGAGCAGTACTTC. This codes for CASSQDRHTYEQYF.

The V gene is TRBV20-1, the J gene TRBJ2-7; either TRBD1 or TRBD2 may fit D (5 bases each). This CDR3 spans 15 amino acids. V shed 0 bases and J shed 4 bases, with 16 bases lying between them. Germline V gene lookup returns CDR1 DFQATT and CDR2 SNEGSKA (reference sequence). CDR3 bases: TGCAGTGCTAGAGATCGGGGCACCCCATGGTACGAGCAGTACTTC. It yields the protein CSARDRGTPWYEQYF.

The V and J genes are TRBV6-5 and TRBJ2-3; 9 nucleotides align to TRBD1. CDR3 length equals 15 residues. Germline V lookup: CDR1 MNHEY, CDR2 SVGAGI. The J segment lost 4 bases and the V segment lost 6 bases, leaving 8 bases of the junction unmatched. This chain's CDR3 is CASRPWTGVPDTQYF. The CDR3 bases are TGTGCCAGCAGACCCTGGACAGGGGTACCAGATACGCAGTATTTT.

This clonotype has just one count. The gene calls are TRBV20-1 and TRBJ2-3, with 9 bases aligning to TRBD2. The CDR3 sequence is 17 residues long. Trimming took 0 bases from V and 2 from J; bases not matched to a gene: 9. Germline V gene data show CDR1 as DFQATT and CDR2 as SNEGSKA (reference sequence). CDR3 sequence reads: CSARDQKAGGITDTQYF. CDR3 coding DNA: TGCAGTGCTAGAGATCAGAAGGCGGGGGGGATCACAGATACGCAGTATTTT.

This rearrangement joins TRBV6-2 or TRBV6-3 to TRBJ1-2; D unclear. The CDR3 is 15 amino acids. V gave up 0 bases and J gave up 4 bases, with 12 bases separating them. The V gene's germline CDR1 is MNHEY and CDR2 SVGEGT. The CDR3 nucleotides read TGTGCCAGCAGTTACTCGAACGACGGCTCCTATGGCTACACCTTC. Translation: CASSYSNDGSYGYTF.

The CDR3 loop reads CASSRGGFGTEAFF. CDR3 DNA sequence: TGTGCCAGCAGTCGGGGGGGGTTTGGCACTGAAGCTTTCTTT. The V and J genes are TRBV9 and TRBJ1-1, with TRBD1 as a possible D gene (5 bases). The germline V gene encodes CDR1 SGDLS and CDR2 YYNGEE. The CDR3 consists of 14 residues. V lost 5 bases and J lost 4, with 15 bases in between.

The chain is built from TRBV20-1 and TRBJ2-1, with 13 bases matching TRBD2. Per the germline V gene, CDR1 is DFQATT and CDR2 is SNEGSKA (reference sequence). After removal of 4 bases from V and 7 bases from J, the junction contained 4 bases not matched to a gene. The length of the CDR3 is 14 residues. The CDR3 DNA reads TGCAGTGCTACGGGGACTAGCGGGGTAAATGAGCAGTTCTTC. Protein product: CSATGTSGVNEQFF.

CDR3 region: CASSWMEGFYEQYF. CDR3 nucleotides: TGTGCCAGCAGCTGGATGGAGGGATTCTACGAGCAGTACTTC. The gene calls are TRBV5-6 and TRBJ2-7; possible D gene TRBD2, 6 bases. V was shortened by 3 bases and J by 3 bases, with 13 bases between the two germline ends. There are 14 residues in the CDR3. Germline V CDR1 and CDR2: SGHDT, YYEEEE.

The J gene is TRBJ2-5, the V gene TRBV12-3 or TRBV12-4; TRBD2 aligns across 12 bases. With 0 bases clipped from V and 6 bases from J, the junction kept 2 bases outside the gene matches. This CDR3 is 15 amino acids long. CDR3 nucleotides: TGTGCCAGCAGTTTAGCCCGGACTAGCGGGAAGACCCAGTACTTC. It translates to CASSLARTSGKTQYF.

J is TRBJ2-3 and V is TRBV28; D gene uncertain. Germline V CDR1 and CDR2: MDHEN, SYDVKM. There are 14 residues in the CDR3. Trimming took 7 bases from V and 2 from J, leaving 13 bases between them. The CDR3, as DNA: TGTGCCAGCAATCCCTTATTGAACACAGATACGCAGTATTTT. Its protein is CASNPLLNTDTQYF.

On this clonotype: One end of the junction fails to match germline, which may point to a read error. This chain joins TRBV20-1 and TRBJ2-5, with a tentative D call TRBD1 (8 bases). The CDR3 totals 15 residues. Per germline, CDR1 DFQATT and CDR2 SNEGSKA (reference sequence). Here the CDR3 reads CSASPLDRAGEAQYF. For the CDR3, the DNA is TGCAGTGCTAGTCCCCTGGACAGGGCGGGAGAGGCCCAGTACTTC.

The gene calls are TRBV18 and TRBJ1-1; D ambiguous. The V gene's germline CDR1 is KGHSH and CDR2 LQKENI. V lost 4 bases and J lost 0, with 15 bases in between. The CDR3 sequence is 16 residues long. The DNA for the CDR3 is TGTGCCAGCTCACACGCTTCGGGAGCGCTGAACACTGAAGCTTTCTTT. It encodes CASSHASGALNTEAFF.

The chain uses TRBV9 and TRBJ1-2; D is unclear. The CDR3 contains 14 residues. V dropped 0 bases and J dropped 2 bases, with 8 bases sitting between them. CDR1 is SGDLS and CDR2 is YYNGEE in the germline V gene. In nucleotides, the CDR3 is TGTGCCAGCAGCGTAGATAAGGGAAACTATGGCTACACCTTC. Amino acid sequence: CASSVDKGNYGYTF. Together with reference TRBV9 and TRBJ1-2, the CDR3 gives the full variable domain: DSGVTQTPKHLITATGQRVTLRCSPRSGDLSVYWYQQSLDQGLQFLIQYYNGEERAKGNILERFSAQQFPDLHSELNLSSLELGDSALYFCASSVDKGNYGYTFGSGTRLTVV.

This chain joins TRBV11-1 and TRBJ2-7; TRBD2 is a possible D gene (6 bases). Between the trimmed V and J ends, which lost 5 bases and 6 bases, there was a span of 14 bases. The CDR3 is made up of 13 amino acids. CDR1 SGHAT and CDR2 FQDESV come from the germline V gene (reference sequence). CDR3: CASSITGGGEQYF. The DNA of the CDR3 is TGTGCCAGCAGCATTACCGGGGGTGGCGAGCAGTACTTC.